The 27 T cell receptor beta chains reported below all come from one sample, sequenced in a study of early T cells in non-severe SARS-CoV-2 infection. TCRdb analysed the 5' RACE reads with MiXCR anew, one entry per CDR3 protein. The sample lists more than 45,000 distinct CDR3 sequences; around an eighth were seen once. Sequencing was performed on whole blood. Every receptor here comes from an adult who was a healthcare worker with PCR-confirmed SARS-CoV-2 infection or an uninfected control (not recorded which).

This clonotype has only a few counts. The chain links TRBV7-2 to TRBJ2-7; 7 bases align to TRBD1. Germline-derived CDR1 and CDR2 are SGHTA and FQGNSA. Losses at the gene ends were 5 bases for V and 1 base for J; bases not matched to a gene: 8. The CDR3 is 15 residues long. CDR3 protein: CASSARGYESYEQYF. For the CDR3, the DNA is TGTGCCAGCAGCGCCAGGGGGTACGAATCCTACGAGCAGTACTTC.

The CDR3 region has the DNA TGTGCCAGTAGTCCTTTAGGTCTTGGCTACGAGCAGTACTTC. It is translated as CASSPLGLGYEQYF. This chain uses TRBV19 with TRBJ2-7; D uncertain. In germline, CDR1 is LNHDA, CDR2 SQIVND (reference sequence). Trimming cost V 5 bases and J 3 bases, with 14 bases left between them. The CDR3 has 14 residues.

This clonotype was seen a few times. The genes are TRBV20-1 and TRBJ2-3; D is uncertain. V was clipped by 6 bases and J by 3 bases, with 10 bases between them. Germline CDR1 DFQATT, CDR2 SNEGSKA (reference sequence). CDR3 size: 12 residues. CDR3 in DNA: TGCAGTGCCCGTTTTGGGACAGATACGCAGTATTTT. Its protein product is CSARFGTDTQYF.

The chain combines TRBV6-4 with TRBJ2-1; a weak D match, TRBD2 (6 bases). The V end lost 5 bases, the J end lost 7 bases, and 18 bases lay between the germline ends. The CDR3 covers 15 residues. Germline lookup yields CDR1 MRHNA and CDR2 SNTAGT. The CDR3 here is CASSKGGAYNNEQFF. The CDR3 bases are TGTGCCAGCAGTAAAGGAGGGGCCTACAATAATGAGCAGTTCTTC.

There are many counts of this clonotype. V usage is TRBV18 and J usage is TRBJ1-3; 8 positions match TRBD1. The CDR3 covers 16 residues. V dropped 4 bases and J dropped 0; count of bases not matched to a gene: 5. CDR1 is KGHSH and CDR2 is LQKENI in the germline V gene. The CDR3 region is CASSRSTGGSGNTIYF. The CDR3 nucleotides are TGTGCCAGCTCACGATCTACAGGGGGCTCTGGAAACACCATATATTTT.

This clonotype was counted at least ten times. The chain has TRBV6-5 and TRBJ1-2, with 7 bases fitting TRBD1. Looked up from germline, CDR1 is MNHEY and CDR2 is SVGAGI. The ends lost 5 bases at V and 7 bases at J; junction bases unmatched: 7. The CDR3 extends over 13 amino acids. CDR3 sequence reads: CASSADRTAGYTF. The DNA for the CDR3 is TGTGCCAGCAGTGCGGACAGGACAGCTGGCTACACCTTC.

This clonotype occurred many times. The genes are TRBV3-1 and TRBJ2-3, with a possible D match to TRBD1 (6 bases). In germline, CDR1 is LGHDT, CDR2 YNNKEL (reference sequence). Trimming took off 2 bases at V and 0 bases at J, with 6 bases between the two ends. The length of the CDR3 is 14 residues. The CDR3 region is CASSQTGSTDTQYF. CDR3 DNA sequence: TGTGCCAGCAGCCAAACAGGGAGCACAGATACGCAGTATTTT.

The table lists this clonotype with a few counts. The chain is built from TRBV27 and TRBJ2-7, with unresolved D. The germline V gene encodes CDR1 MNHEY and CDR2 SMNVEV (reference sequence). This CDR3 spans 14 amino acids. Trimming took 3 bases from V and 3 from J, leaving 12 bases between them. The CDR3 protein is CASSFVGRDYEQYF. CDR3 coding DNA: TGTGCCAGCAGTTTTGTTGGTCGCGACTACGAGCAGTACTTC.

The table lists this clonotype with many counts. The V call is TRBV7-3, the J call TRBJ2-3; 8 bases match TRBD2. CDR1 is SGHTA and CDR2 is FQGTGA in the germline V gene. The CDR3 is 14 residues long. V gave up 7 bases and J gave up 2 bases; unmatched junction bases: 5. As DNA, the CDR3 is TGTGCCAGCAAGCGGGAGCGTTTCACAGATACGCAGTATTTT. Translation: CASKRERFTDTQYF.

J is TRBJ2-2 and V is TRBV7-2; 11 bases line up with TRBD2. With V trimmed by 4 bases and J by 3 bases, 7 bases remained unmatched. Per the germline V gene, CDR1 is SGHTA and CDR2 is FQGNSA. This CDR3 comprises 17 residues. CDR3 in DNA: TGTGCCAGCAGCTGGCGCTCTAGCGGGAGGTACACCGGGGAGCTGTTTTTT. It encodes CASSWRSSGRYTGELFF.

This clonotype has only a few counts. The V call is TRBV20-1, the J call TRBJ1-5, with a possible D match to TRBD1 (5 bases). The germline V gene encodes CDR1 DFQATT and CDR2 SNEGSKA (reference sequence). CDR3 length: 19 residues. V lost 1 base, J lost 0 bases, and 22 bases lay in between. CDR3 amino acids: CSARAYGAGLRSSNQPQHF. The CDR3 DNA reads TGCAGTGCTAGAGCGTATGGGGCAGGGCTAAGGAGTAGCAATCAGCCCCAGCATTTT.

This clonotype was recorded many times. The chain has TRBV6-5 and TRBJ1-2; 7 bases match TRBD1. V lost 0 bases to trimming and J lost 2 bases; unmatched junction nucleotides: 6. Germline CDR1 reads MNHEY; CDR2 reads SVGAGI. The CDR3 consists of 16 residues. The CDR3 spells CASSYSRDRVNYGYTF. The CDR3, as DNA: TGTGCCAGCAGTTACTCCCGGGACAGAGTAAACTATGGCTACACCTTC.

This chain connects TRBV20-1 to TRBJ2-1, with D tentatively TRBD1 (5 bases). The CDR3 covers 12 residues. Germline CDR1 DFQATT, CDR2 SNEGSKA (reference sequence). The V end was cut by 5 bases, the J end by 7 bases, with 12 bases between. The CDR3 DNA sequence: TGCAGTGCTTCTCCCCAGGGTAATGAGCAGTTCTTC. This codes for CSASPQGNEQFF.

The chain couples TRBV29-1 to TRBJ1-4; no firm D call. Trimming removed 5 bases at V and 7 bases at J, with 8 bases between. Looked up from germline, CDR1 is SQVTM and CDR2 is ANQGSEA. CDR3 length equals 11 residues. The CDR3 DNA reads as TGCAGCGTTTTGGCGGCTGAAAAACTGTTTTTT. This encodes CSVLAAEKLFF.

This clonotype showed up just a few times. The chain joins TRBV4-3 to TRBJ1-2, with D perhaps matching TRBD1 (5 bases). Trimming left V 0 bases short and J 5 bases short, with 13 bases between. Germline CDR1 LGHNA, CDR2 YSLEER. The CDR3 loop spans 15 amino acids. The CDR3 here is CASSQEGDLSYGYTF. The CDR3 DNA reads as TGCGCCAGCAGCCAAGAGGGGGACCTCAGTTATGGCTACACCTTC.

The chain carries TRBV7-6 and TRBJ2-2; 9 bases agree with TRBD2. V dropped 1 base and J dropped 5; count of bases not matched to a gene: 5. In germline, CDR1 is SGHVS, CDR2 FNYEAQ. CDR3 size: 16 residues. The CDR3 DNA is TGTGCCAGCAGCTTAGAGGCGGGAGGGCGGACCGGGGAGCTGTTTTTT. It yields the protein CASSLEAGGRTGELFF.

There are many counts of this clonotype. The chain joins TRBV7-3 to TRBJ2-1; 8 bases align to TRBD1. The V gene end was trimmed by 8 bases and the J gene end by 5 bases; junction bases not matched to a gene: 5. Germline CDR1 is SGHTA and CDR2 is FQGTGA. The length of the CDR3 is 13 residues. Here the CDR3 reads CASGDRGNNEQFF. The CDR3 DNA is TGTGCCAGCGGAGACAGGGGTAACAATGAGCAGTTCTTC.

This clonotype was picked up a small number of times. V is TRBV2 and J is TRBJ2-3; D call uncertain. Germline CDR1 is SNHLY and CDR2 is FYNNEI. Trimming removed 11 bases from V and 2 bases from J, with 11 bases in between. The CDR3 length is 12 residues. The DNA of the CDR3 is TGTGCCTCGACGGAGAACACAGATACGCAGTATTTT. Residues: CASTENTDTQYF.

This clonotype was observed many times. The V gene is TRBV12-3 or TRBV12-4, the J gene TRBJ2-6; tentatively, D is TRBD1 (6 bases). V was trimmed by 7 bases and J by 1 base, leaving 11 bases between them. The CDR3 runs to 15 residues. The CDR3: CASTKQGSGANVLTF. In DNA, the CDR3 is TGTGCCAGCACAAAACAGGGATCTGGGGCCAACGTCCTGACTTTC.

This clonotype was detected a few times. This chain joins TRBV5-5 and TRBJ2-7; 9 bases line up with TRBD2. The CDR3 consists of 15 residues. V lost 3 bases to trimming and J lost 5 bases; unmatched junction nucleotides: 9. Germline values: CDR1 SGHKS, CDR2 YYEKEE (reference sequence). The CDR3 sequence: CASSYGNSGRHEQYF. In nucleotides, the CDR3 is TGTGCCAGCAGCTACGGGAATAGCGGGAGACACGAGCAGTACTTC.

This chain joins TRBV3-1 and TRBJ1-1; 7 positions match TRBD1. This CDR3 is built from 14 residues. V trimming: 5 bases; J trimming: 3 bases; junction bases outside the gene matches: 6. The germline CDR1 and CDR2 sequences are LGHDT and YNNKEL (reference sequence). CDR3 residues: CASSGGTVDTEAFF. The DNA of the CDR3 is TGTGCCAGCAGCGGGGGGACAGTAGACACTGAAGCTTTCTTT.

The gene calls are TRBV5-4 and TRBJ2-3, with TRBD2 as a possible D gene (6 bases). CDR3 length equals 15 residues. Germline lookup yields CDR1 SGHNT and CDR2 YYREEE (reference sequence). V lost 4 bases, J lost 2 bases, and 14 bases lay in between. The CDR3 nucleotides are TGTGCCAGCAGCCGTAGACTAGGTTCCACAGATACGCAGTATTTT. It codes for CASSRRLGSTDTQYF. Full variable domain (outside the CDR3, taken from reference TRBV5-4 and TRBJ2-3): ETGVTQSPTHLIKTRGQQVTLRCSSQSGHNTVSWYQQALGQGPQFIFQYYREEENGRGNFPPRFSGLQFPNYSSELNVNALELDDSALYLCASSRRLGSTDTQYFGPGTRLTVL.

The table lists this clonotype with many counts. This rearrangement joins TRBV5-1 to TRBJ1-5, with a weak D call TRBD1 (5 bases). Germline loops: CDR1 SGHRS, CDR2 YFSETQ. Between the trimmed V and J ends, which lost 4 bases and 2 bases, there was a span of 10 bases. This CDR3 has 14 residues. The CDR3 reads CASSPGGGNQPQHF. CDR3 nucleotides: TGCGCCAGCAGCCCCGGGGGGGGCAATCAGCCCCAGCATTTT.

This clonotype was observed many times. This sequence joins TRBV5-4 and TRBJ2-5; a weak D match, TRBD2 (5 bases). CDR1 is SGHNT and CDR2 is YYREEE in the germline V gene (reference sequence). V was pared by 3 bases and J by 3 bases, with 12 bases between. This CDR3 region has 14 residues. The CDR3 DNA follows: TGTGCCAGCAGCTGGAGGACTGGAAAAGAGACCCAGTACTTC. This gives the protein CASSWRTGKETQYF.

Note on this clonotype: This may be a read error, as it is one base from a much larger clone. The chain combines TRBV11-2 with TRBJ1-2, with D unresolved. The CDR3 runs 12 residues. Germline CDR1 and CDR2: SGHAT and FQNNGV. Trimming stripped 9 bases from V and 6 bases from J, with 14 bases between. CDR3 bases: TGTGCCAGAAGCGTTAGTAGGAATGGCTACACCTTC. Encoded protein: CARSVSRNGYTF. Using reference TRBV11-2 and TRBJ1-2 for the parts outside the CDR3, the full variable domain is EAGVAQSPRYKIIEKRQSVAFWCNPISGHATLYWYQQILGQGPKLLIQFQNNGVVDDSQLPKDRFSAERLKGVDSTLKIQPAKLEDSAVYLCARSVSRNGYTFGSGTRLTVV.

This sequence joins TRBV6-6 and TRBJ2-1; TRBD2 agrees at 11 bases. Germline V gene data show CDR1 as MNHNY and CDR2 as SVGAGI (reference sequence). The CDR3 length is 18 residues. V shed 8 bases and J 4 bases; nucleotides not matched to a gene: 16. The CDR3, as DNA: TGTGCCAGCGAGGATTCTGTAGCGGGGGGGCTGAAGTACAATGAGCAGTTCTTC. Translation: CASEDSVAGGLKYNEQFF.

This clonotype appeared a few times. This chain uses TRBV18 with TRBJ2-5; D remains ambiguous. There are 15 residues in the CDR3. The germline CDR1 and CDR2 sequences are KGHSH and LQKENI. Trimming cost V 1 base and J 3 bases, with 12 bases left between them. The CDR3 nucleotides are TGTGCCAGCTCACCACGGTCAGGTAATGAAGAGACCCAGTACTTC. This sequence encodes CASSPRSGNEETQYF.